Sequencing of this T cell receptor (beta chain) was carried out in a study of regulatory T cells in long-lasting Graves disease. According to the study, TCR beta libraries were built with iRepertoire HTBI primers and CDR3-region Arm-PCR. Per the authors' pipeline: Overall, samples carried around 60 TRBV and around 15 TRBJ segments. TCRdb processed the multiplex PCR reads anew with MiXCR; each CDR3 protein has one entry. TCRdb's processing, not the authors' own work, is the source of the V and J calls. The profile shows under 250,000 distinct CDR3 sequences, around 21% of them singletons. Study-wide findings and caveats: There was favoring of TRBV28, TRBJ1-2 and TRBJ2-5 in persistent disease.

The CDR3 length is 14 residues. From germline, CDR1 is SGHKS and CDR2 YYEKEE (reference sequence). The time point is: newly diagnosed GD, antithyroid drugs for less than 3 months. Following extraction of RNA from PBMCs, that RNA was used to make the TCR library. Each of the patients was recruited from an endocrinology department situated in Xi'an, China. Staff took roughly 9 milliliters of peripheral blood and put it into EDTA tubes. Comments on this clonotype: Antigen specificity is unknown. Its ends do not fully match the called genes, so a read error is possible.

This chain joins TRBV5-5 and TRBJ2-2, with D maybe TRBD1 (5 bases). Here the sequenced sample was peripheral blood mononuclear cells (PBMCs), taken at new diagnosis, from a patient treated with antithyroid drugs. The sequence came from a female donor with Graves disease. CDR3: CASSLGQNTRELFF. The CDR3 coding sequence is TGTGCCAGCAGCTTGGGACAGAACACCAGGGAGCTGTTTTTT.